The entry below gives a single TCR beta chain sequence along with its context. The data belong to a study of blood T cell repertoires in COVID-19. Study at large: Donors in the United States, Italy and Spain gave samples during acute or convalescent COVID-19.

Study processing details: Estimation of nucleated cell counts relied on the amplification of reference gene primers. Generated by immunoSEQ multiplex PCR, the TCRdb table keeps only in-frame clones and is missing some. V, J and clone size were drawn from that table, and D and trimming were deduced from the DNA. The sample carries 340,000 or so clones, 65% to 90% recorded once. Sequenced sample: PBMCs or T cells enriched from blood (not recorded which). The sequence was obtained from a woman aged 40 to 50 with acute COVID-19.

The CDR3 region has the DNA TGCGCCAGCAGCTTGGGATTCTTGGACAGCTATGGCTACACCTTC. Its protein product is CASSLGFLDSYGYTF. The chain has TRBV5-1 and TRBJ1-2; D may be TRBD1 (6 bases). The CDR3 loop spans 15 amino acids. V was trimmed by 0 bases and J by 4 bases, leaving 13 bases between them. CDR1 is SGHRS, CDR2 YFSETQ, per germline.